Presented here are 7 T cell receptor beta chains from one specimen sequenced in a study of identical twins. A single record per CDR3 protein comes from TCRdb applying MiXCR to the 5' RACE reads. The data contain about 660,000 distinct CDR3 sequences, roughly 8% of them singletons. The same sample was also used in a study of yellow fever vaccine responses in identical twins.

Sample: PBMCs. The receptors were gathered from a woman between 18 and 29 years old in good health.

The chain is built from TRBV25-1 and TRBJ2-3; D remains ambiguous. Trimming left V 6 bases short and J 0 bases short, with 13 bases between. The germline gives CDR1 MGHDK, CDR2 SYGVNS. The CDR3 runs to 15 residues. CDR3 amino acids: CASSQATASTDTQYF. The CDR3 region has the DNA TGTGCCAGCAGCCAAGCAACGGCTAGCACAGATACGCAGTATTTT. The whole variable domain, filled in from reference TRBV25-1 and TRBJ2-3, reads EADIYQTPRYLVIGTGKKITLECSQTMGHDKMYWYQQDPGMELHLIHYSYGVNSTEKGDLSSESTVSRIRTEHFPLTLESARPSHTSQYLCASSQATASTDTQYFGPGTRLTVL.

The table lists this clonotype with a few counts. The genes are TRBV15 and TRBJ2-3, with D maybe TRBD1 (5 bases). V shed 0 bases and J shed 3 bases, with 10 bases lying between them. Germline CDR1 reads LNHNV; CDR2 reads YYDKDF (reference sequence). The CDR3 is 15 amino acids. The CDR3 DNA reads TGTGCCACCAGCAGAGATACCCCAGGGACAGATACGCAGTATTTT. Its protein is CATSRDTPGTDTQYF.

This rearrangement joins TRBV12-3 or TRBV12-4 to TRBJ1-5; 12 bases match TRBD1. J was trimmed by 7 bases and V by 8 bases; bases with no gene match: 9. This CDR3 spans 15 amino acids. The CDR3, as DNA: TGTGCCAGCCTCCAAGCCGGGACAGGGGGCCAGCCCCAGCATTTT. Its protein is CASLQAGTGGQPQHF.

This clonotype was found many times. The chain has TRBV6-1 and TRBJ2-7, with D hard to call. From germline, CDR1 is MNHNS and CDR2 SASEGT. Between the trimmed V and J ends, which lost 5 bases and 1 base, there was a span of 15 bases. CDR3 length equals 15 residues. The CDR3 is CASSPRNLISYEQYF. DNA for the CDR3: TGTGCCAGCAGTCCACGGAACTTAATATCCTACGAGCAGTACTTC.

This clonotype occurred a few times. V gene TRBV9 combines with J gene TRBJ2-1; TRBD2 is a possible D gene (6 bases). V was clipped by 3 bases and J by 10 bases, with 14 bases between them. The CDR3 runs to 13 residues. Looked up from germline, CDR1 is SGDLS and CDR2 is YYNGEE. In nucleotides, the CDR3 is TGTGCCAGCAGCGAAGGAGGGCCGATGGAGCAGTTCTTC. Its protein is CASSEGGPMEQFF.

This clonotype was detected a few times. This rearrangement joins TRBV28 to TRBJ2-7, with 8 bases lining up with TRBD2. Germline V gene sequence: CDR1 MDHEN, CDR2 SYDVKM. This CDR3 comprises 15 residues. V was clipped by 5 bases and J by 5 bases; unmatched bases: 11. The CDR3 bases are TGTGCCAGCAGTGCAGCAGGGCGGGGGGACAACGAGCAGTACTTC. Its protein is CASSAAGRGDNEQYF.

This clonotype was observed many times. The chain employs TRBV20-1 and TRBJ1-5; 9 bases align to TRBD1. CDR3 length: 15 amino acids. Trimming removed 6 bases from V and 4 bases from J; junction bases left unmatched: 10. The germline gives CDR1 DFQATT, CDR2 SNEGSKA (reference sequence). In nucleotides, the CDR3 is TGCAGTGCAACGGACAGGGGCCAAGGTAATCAGCCCCAGCATTTT. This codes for CSATDRGQGNQPQHF.